This T cell receptor beta chain was captured by sequencing in a study of shared clonotypes between healthy human individuals. This clone was observed a handful of times. TCRdb's copy holds only in-frame clones and misses some; the assay was immunoSEQ multiplex PCR. The data hold 550,000 to 850,000 clones, with over 65% observed a single time. This CDR3 has 15 residues. The V end was cut by 4 bases, the J end by 1 base, with 11 bases between. CDR1 is LNHDA, CDR2 SQIVND, per germline (reference sequence). Sequencing used memory CD4+ T cells sorted from blood. Subset indicated: CD45RA-negative fraction. The source is a woman aged 25 to 39 in good health. V usage is TRBV19 and J usage is TRBJ2-1, with D possibly being TRBD2 (5 bases). The CDR3 protein is CASSTSLGSYNEQFF. The CDR3 DNA reads TGTGCCAGTAGTACTAGCTTGGGATCCTACAATGAGCAGTTCTTC.